Below, 14 T cell receptor beta chains from the same sample are listed, as sequenced in a study of T cells in Graves' hyperthyroidism and ophthalmopathy (dated by TCRdb to between 2019 and 2020). Library generation was performed with multiplex PCR. TCRdb lists the instrument as Illumina HiSeq 2000. Amplification of TCR beta CDR3 regions was carried out from RNA transcripts. The TCR CDR3 was subjected to a first round of RT-PCR using the HTBI primer set and the Qiagen OneStep RT-PCR kit. TCRdb redid the processing of the public reads, applying fastp at Q25 and MiXCR, and retained in-frame beta chains. CDR3 protein sequences are deduplicated, and each keeps its most common genes and DNA. This sample has roughly 180,000 distinct CDR3 sequences in its table, and less than 10% of those were observed once. The ten largest clonotypes hold around 21% of the sample. Sequencing input: blood. The receptors were sampled from a woman between 18 and 30 years old with Graves' hyperthyroidism that later progressed to Graves' ophthalmopathy.

This clonotype was observed at least ten times. V is TRBV3-1 and J is TRBJ1-3; perhaps TRBD1 as D (5 bases). V was pared by 4 bases and J by 0 bases, with 7 bases between. The CDR3 is 14 residues long. Looked up from germline, CDR1 is LGHDT and CDR2 is YNNKEL (reference sequence). CDR3 loop: CASSPGNSGNTIYF. For the CDR3, the DNA is TGTGCCAGCAGCCCAGGGAACTCTGGAAACACCATATATTTT.

This clonotype was recorded at least ten times. The V gene is TRBV6-1, the J gene TRBJ1-5, with D possibly TRBD1 on 6 matching bases. V gave up 6 bases and J gave up 3 bases, with 21 bases separating them. The CDR3 contains 17 residues. Germline V lookup: CDR1 MNHNS, CDR2 SASEGT. CDR3 nucleotides: TGTGCCAGCAGAACCCGAGGGGGACACCTGCTCAATCAGCCCCAGCATTTT. It yields the protein CASRTRGGHLLNQPQHF.

Many counts were recorded for this clonotype. The CDR3 region has the DNA TGTGCCAGCAGCTCGGGATCCTCTGGAAACACCATATATTTT. Its translation: CASSSGSSGNTIYF. The chain is built from TRBV2 and TRBJ1-3; D call uncertain. V dropped 6 bases and J dropped 0 bases, with 9 bases sitting between them. Germline CDR1 reads SNHLY; CDR2 reads FYNNEI. This CDR3 has 14 amino acids.

This clonotype was recorded many times. The rearrangement uses TRBV24-1 and TRBJ1-2; tentatively, D is TRBD1 (6 bases). The germline CDR1 and CDR2 sequences are KGHDR and SFDVKD. The CDR3 extends over 13 amino acids. V dropped 10 bases and J dropped 4 bases, with 15 bases sitting between them. Here the CDR3 DNA reads TGTGCCACTTGGAATGGACAGACCTATGGCTACACCTTC. Encoded protein: CATWNGQTYGYTF.

This clonotype was seen at least ten times. This chain joins TRBV5-1 and TRBJ2-2, with a weak D call TRBD1 (6 bases). There are 18 residues in the CDR3. Per the germline V gene, CDR1 is SGHRS and CDR2 is YFSETQ. Trimming cost V 5 bases and J 2 bases, with 22 bases left between them. The CDR3 DNA sequence: TGCGCCAGCAGTCTGCATCCTGGGACAAGTGGTAACACCGGGGAGCTGTTTTTT. Protein: CASSLHPGTSGNTGELFF.

The J gene is TRBJ2-3, the V gene TRBV7-9; D remains ambiguous. From germline, CDR1 is SEHNR and CDR2 FQNEAQ (reference sequence). The CDR3 runs to 15 residues. The V end lost 5 bases, the J end lost 6 bases, and 18 bases lay between the germline ends. The CDR3 region is CASSDRAVGTDTQYF. CDR3 DNA sequence: TGTGCCAGCAGCGACCGTGCGGTAGGTACGGATACGCAGTATTTT.

In this sample, this clonotype turned up many times. The chain is built from TRBV30 and TRBJ2-1; 11 bases are shared with TRBD2. This CDR3 is built from 14 residues. The V segment lost 1 base and the J segment 9 bases; nucleotides outside the gene matches: 5. The germline CDR1 and CDR2 sequences are GTSNPN and SVGIG (reference sequence). The CDR3 loop reads CAWSAVAGGREQFF. CDR3 DNA: TGTGCCTGGAGTGCCGTAGCGGGAGGGCGTGAGCAGTTCTTC.

This clonotype has a count of ten or more. The chain joins TRBV10-3 to TRBJ1-1; the D gene is possibly TRBD1 (6 bases). The ends were cut back, 6 bases at V and 7 bases at J, with 12 bases in the middle. Germline V gene sequence: CDR1 ENHRY, CDR2 SYGVKD. CDR3 size: 12 residues. CDR3: CAIRTQGGEAFF. The CDR3 bases are TGTGCCATCAGAACACAGGGAGGTGAAGCTTTCTTT.

This clonotype was seen a few times. A much larger clone lies one base from this, so it may be a read error. The chain joins TRBV6-1 to TRBJ1-1, with D possibly matching TRBD1 (5 bases). Germline V gene lookup returns CDR1 MNHNS and CDR2 SASEGT. The CDR3 sequence is 13 residues long. V was shortened by 11 bases and J by 4 bases, with 17 bases between the two germline ends. The CDR3 protein is CAVRDGETTEAFF. The CDR3 DNA reads TGTGCCGTCAGGGACGGGGAAACCACTGAAGCTTTCTTT.

This clonotype was counted ten times or more. The chain couples TRBV7-2 to TRBJ1-5; no reliable D call. The CDR3 length is 15 residues. The ends were cut back, 1 base at V and 0 bases at J, with 7 bases in the middle. Per the germline V gene, CDR1 is SGHTA and CDR2 is FQGNSA. DNA for the CDR3: TGTGCCAGCAGCTTAGTTCGGGTTAGCAATCAGCCCCAGCATTTT. This encodes CASSLVRVSNQPQHF.

The table lists this clonotype with many counts. The J gene is TRBJ1-5, the V gene TRBV6-1; D is possibly TRBD1 (6 bases). CDR3 length: 14 amino acids. Deletions cut 6 bases from V and 4 bases from J, with 13 bases between. Germline assignment: CDR1 MNHNS and CDR2 SASEGT. The CDR3 region has the DNA TGTGCCAGCAGATCAGGACAGACTAATCAGCCCCAGCATTTT. The encoded protein is CASRSGQTNQPQHF.

Ten or more counts support this clonotype. V is TRBV14 and J is TRBJ2-5; 8 bases match TRBD1. The V gene end was trimmed by 4 bases and the J gene end by 4 bases; junction bases not matched to a gene: 8. Germline loops: CDR1 SGHDN, CDR2 FVKESK. The CDR3 runs 15 residues. The chain's CDR3 is CASSPDFGQGETQYF. Written as DNA, the CDR3 is TGTGCCAGCAGCCCTGACTTTGGACAGGGAGAGACCCAGTACTTC.

This clonotype was counted at least ten times. J is TRBJ1-5 and V is TRBV3-1; D uncertain. The CDR3 spans 15 residues. Germline CDR1 is LGHDT and CDR2 is YNNKEL (reference sequence). Trimming removed 4 bases from V and 7 bases from J, with 17 bases in between. CDR3 nucleotide sequence: TGTGCCAGCAGCCCGGACCCTCGGGTAGGGCAGCCCCAGCATTTT. Translation gives CASSPDPRVGQPQHF.

This clonotype was found many times. The V call is TRBV12-3 or TRBV12-4, the J call TRBJ2-3, with D perhaps TRBD1 (5 bases). The germline V and J ends were trimmed by 2 bases and 4 bases, with 13 bases remaining between them. The CDR3 has 15 residues. CDR3 sequence: CASSLWAGISDTQYF. In nucleotides, the CDR3 is TGTGCCAGCAGTTTATGGGCAGGGATCTCAGATACGCAGTATTTT.